A selection of T cell receptor beta chains follows, all from one sample in a study of blood T cells in healthy people across ages. TCRdb re-analysed the 5' RACE reads in MiXCR, keeping a single row per CDR3 protein. The repertoire holds hundreds of thousands of distinct CDR3 sequences, with about 53% as singletons. Sequencing was carried out using blood. Receptor source: a man aged 55 to 70 in good health. The CDR3 runs from the conserved cysteine through the conserved F or W. A D gene is named only where the DNA matches it firmly. The listing skips clone size in some rows; elsewhere it reads once, few, many or a size class.

V,length,D,size,J,CDR3,DNA
TRBV12-3/TRBV12-4,14,TRBD1,.,TRBJ2-7,CASSRGDSRYEQYF,TGTGCCAGCAGCCGAGGGGACAGCCGCTACGAGCAGTACTTC
TRBV15,17,TRBD2,few,TRBJ2-1,CATSRDPLAGVRSFEFF,TGTGCCACCAGCAGAGATCCCCTAGCGGGGGTCCGGTCGTTTGAGTTCTTC
TRBV12-3/TRBV12-4,19,TRBD2,.,TRBJ2-3,CASSTGSSRRGGLRDTQYF,TGTGCCAGCAGTACAGGGAGTTCGAGGCGGGGGGGCCTGAGAGATACGCAGTATTTT
TRBV10-2,15,.,.,TRBJ1-3,CASNLKGRSGNTIYF,TGCGCCAGCAACCTAAAGGGTCGCTCTGGAAACACCATATATTTT
TRBV3-1,16,TRBD2,.,TRBJ2-5,CASSQDPVAGSETQYF,TGTGCCAGCAGCCAGGATCCGGTAGCGGGGAGTGAGACCCAGTACTTC
TRBV7-9,14,TRBD1,.,TRBJ2-5,CASSTGTDHNEQYF,TGTGCCAGCAGCACCGGGACAGATCACAATGAGCAGTACTTC
TRBV29-1,11,TRBD1,many,TRBJ2-1,CSALETGVQFF,TGCAGCGCCCTCGAGACAGGGGTGCAGTTCTTC
TRBV2,14,.,.,TRBJ2-1,CASIPRFYGNEQFF,TGTGCCAGCATCCCCCGGTTTTATGGCAATGAGCAGTTCTTC
TRBV11-3,16,.,.,TRBJ2-2,CASSFTPGANTGELFF,TGTGCCAGCAGCTTTACTCCAGGGGCGAACACCGGGGAGCTGTTTTTT
TRBV11-2,14,.,.,TRBJ2-3,CASSLIEYTDTQYF,TGTGCCAGCAGCTTAATCGAATACACAGATACGCAGTATTTT
TRBV12-3/TRBV12-4,14,TRBD1,few,TRBJ2-7,CASSLGSTGFEQYF,TGTGCCAGCAGTTTAGGATCGACAGGGTTCGAGCAGTACTTC
TRBV24-1,13,.,few,TRBJ1-1,CATSDRHNTEAFF,TGTGCCACCAGTGATAGGCATAACACTGAAGCTTTCTTT
TRBV9,17,TRBD1,.,TRBJ1-2,CASSVVEGGQVGYGYTF,TGTGCCAGCAGCGTAGTAGAAGGGGGACAGGTGGGGTATGGCTACACCTTC
TRBV6-5,14,.,.,TRBJ1-1,CATANGVMNTEAFF,TGTGCCACCGCAAACGGGGTTATGAACACTGAAGCTTTCTTT
TRBV5-6,14,.,.,TRBJ2-2,CASSFGTATGELFF,TGTGCCAGCAGTTTCGGGACCGCGACCGGGGAGCTGTTTTTT
TRBV6-2/TRBV6-3,15,.,.,TRBJ1-5,CASSYVAGSNQPQHF,TGTGCCAGCAGTTACGTGGCAGGCAGCAATCAGCCCCAGCATTTT
TRBV5-1,13,.,.,TRBJ2-5,CASTQGPGETQYF,TGCGCCAGCACACAGGGTCCGGGGGAGACCCAGTACTTC
TRBV20-1,17,TRBD1,.,TRBJ1-2,CSARARTGAGVYGGYTF,TGCAGTGCTAGGGCTAGGACAGGAGCGGGCGTATATGGTGGCTACACCTTC
TRBV9,15,TRBD1,many,TRBJ2-5,CASSVGTGEGETQYF,TGTGCCAGCAGCGTAGGGACAGGGGAAGGAGAGACCCAGTACTTC
TRBV28,16,.,.,TRBJ1-6,CASSTTSAGRNPPLHF,TGTGCCAGCAGCACCACAAGCGCAGGGAGAAATCCACCCCTCCACTTT
TRBV20-1,13,.,many,TRBJ2-5,CSAGEDGQETQYF,TGCAGTGCAGGCGAAGACGGGCAAGAGACCCAGTACTTC
TRBV10-3,17,.,.,TRBJ2-5,CAISEGQAIQPNNEQYF,TGTGCCATCAGTGAGGGTCAGGCCATCCAACCGAACAATGAGCAGTACTTC
TRBV5-1,14,.,.,TRBJ2-3,CASSLLGNTDTQYF,TGCGCCAGCAGCTTGTTGGGCAACACAGATACGCAGTATTTT
TRBV20-1,15,.,.,TRBJ1-2,CSAPQGNRGNYGYTF,TGCAGTGCTCCCCAAGGCAACCGGGGTAACTATGGCTACACCTTC
TRBV4-2,15,TRBD1,few,TRBJ2-5,CASSQAGTGQETQYF,TGTGCCAGCAGCCAAGCTGGGACAGGGCAAGAGACCCAGTACTTC
TRBV12-3/TRBV12-4,17,.,.,TRBJ2-3,CASSLTRGLLSTDTQYF,TGTGCCAGCAGTTTAACGCGGGGCCTACTTAGCACAGATACGCAGTATTTT
TRBV20-1,14,TRBD1,.,TRBJ2-3,CSARQTGGPDTQYF,TGCAGTGCGCGCCAGACAGGGGGCCCAGATACGCAGTATTTT
TRBV20-1,18,.,.,TRBJ2-3,CRAELVGGQITSTDTQYF,TGCAGAGCGGAACTGGTGGGCGGTCAAATAACTAGCACAGATACGCAGTATTTT
TRBV20-1,15,.,few,TRBJ2-7,CSARDPGAALYEQYF,TGCAGTGCTAGAGATCCGGGGGCCGCCCTCTACGAGCAGTACTTC
TRBV6-2/TRBV6-3,14,.,.,TRBJ1-2,CASSSAAPNYGYTF,TGTGCCAGCAGTTCAGCGGCCCCTAACTATGGCTACACCTTC
TRBV28,14,.,.,TRBJ1-2,CASSPHTSNYGYTF,TGTGCCAGCAGTCCACATACAAGTAACTATGGCTACACCTTC
TRBV11-1,15,.,.,TRBJ1-1,CAGSLTLGKDTEAFF,TGTGCCGGCAGCTTAACGCTGGGAAAGGACACTGAAGCTTTCTTT
TRBV4-2,15,.,.,TRBJ2-3,CASSQVLADTDTQYF,TGTGCCAGCAGCCAAGTCCTAGCCGACACAGATACGCAGTATTTT
TRBV3-1,12,.,many,TRBJ2-7,CASSQDSYEQYF,TGTGCCAGCAGCCAAGACTCCTACGAGCAGTACTTC
TRBV12-3/TRBV12-4,12,.,few,TRBJ2-5,CASRLTTGTQYF,TGTGCCAGCAGACTCACTACGGGGACCCAGTACTTC
TRBV20-1,16,TRBD1,few,TRBJ1-4,CSASVTGEGTNEKLFF,TGCAGTGCTAGCGTAACAGGGGAGGGAACTAATGAAAAACTGTTTTTT
TRBV6-5,16,.,few,TRBJ2-7,CASSRSQGFSFFEQYF,TGTGCCAGCAGTAGGAGCCAGGGTTTTTCGTTCTTCGAGCAGTACTTC
TRBV12-3/TRBV12-4,17,TRBD2,.,TRBJ2-1,CASSRPHLRGVYNEQFF,TGTGCCAGCAGTAGGCCCCACTTGCGGGGGGTTTACAATGAGCAGTTCTTC
TRBV6-2/TRBV6-3,15,TRBD2,few,TRBJ2-1,CASTETSGGFNEQFF,TGTGCCAGCACCGAGACTAGCGGGGGCTTCAATGAGCAGTTCTTC
TRBV9,12,.,once,TRBJ1-6,CASSARGSPLHF,TGTGCCAGCAGCGCTCGGGGCTCACCCCTCCACTTT
TRBV3-1,15,.,.,TRBJ1-5,CASSQGTGRNQPQHF,TGTGCCAGCAGCCAAGGAACAGGGCGCAATCAGCCCCAGCATTTT
TRBV18,14,.,.,TRBJ2-7,CASSPPLQPYEQYF,TGTGCCAGCTCACCACCGCTACAACCCTACGAGCAGTACTTC
TRBV3-1,16,.,.,TRBJ2-7,CASSQVTSRSSYEQYF,TGTGCCAGCAGCCAAGTCACTAGCCGAAGCTCCTACGAGCAGTACTTC
TRBV18,17,TRBD1,.,TRBJ2-6,CASSPGQARYGANVLTF,TGTGCCAGCTCACCAGGACAGGCTCGCTATGGGGCCAACGTCCTGACTTTC
TRBV28,16,.,.,TRBJ1-1,CASSSPRLAGNTEAFF,TGTGCCAGCAGTTCCCCTCGCCTGGCCGGCAACACTGAAGCTTTCTTT
TRBV20-1,13,.,.,TRBJ1-5,CSALGQGGQPQHF,TGCAGTGCCCTCGGGCAGGGAGGACAGCCCCAGCATTTT
TRBV5-1,15,.,few,TRBJ1-1,CASSLGGQETTEAFF,TGCGCCAGCAGCTTGGGGGGGCAGGAAACCACTGAAGCTTTCTTT
TRBV2,14,TRBD2,few,TRBJ2-1,CAIPTSGGADEQFF,TGTGCCATCCCGACTAGCGGGGGGGCTGATGAGCAGTTCTTC
TRBV28,15,.,.,TRBJ2-3,CASSSEDYSTDTQYF,TGTGCCAGCAGTTCGGAGGACTATAGCACAGATACGCAGTATTTT
TRBV6-2/TRBV6-3,11,.,.,TRBJ1-2,CASSASFGYTF,TGTGCCAGCTCAGCCAGTTTCGGCTACACCTTC
TRBV5-1,17,TRBD1,.,TRBJ1-6,CASSPTTGSSYDSPLHF,TGCGCCAGCAGCCCTACGACAGGGAGCTCCTATGATTCACCCCTCCACTTT
TRBV9,14,.,.,TRBJ2-5,CASSPELARETQYF,TGTGCCAGCAGCCCTGAACTAGCCCGAGAGACCCAGTACTTC